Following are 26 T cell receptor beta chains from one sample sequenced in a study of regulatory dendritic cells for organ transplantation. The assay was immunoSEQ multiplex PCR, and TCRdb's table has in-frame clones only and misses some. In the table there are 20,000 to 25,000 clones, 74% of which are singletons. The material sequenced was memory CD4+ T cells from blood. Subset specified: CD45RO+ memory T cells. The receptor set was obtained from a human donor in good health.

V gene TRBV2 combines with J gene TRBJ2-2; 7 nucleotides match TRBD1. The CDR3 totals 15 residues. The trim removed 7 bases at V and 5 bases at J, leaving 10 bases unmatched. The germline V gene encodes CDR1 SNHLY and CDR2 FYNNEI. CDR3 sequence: CASTRGRISTGELFF. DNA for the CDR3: TGTGCCAGCACGAGGGGGCGAATCTCTACCGGGGAGCTGTTTTTT. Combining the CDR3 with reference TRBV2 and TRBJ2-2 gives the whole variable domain EPEVTQTPSHQVTQMGQEVILRCVPISNHLYFYWYRQILGQKVEFLVSFYNNEISEKSEIFDDQFSVERPDGSNFTLKIRSTKLEDSAMYFCASTRGRISTGELFFGEGSRLTVL.

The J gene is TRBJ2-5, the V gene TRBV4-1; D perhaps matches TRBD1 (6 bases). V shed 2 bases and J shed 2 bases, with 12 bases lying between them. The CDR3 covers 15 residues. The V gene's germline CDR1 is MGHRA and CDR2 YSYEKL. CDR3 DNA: TGCGCCAGCAGCCAACCAGACACAGGGCAAGAGACCCAGTACTTC. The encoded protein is CASSQPDTGQETQYF.

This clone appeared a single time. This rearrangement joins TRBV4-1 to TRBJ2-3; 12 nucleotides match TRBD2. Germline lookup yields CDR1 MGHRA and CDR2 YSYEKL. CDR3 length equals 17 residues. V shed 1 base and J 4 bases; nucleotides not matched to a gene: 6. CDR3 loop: CASSQGSLAGGADTQYF. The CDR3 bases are TGCGCCAGCAGCCAAGGGTCACTAGCGGGGGGAGCAGATACGCAGTATTTT.

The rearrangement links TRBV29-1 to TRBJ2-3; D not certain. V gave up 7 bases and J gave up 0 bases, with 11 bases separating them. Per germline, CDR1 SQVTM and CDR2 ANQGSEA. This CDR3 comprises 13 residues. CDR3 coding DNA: TGCAGCGCCCTACCAAGTAGCACAGATACGCAGTATTTT. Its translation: CSALPSSTDTQYF.

The CDR3 loop reads CASSEGAGLVNNEKLFF. DNA of the CDR3: TGTGCCAGCAGTGAAGGGGCGGGTCTGGTTAATAATGAAAAACTGTTTTTT. The rearrangement uses TRBV6-1 and TRBJ1-4; no reliable D call. Germline V lookup: CDR1 MNHNS, CDR2 SASEGT. This CDR3 spans 17 amino acids. Trimming shortened V by 1 base and J by 4 bases, and 16 bases separated the two germline ends.

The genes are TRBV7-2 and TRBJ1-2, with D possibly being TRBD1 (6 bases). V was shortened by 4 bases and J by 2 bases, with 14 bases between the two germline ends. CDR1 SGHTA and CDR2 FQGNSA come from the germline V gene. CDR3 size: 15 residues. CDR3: CASSSGGHENYGYTF. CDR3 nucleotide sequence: TGTGCCAGCAGCTCCGGGGGGCACGAAAACTATGGCTACACCTTC.

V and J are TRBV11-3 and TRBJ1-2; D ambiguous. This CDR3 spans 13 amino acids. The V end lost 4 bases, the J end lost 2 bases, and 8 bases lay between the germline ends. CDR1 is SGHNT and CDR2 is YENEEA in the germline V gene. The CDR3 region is CASSSGVNYGYTF. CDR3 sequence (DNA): TGTGCCAGCAGCTCAGGCGTAAACTATGGCTACACCTTC.

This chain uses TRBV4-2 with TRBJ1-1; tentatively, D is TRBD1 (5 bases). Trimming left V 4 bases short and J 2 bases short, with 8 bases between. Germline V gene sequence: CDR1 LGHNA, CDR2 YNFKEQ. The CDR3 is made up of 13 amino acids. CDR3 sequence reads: CASSLQGNTEAFF. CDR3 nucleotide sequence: TGTGCCAGCAGCCTTCAGGGAAACACTGAAGCTTTCTTT.

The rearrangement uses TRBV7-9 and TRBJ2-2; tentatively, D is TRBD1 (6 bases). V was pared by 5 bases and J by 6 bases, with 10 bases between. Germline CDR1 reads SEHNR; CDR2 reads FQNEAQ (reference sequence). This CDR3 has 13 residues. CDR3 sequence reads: CASSLQGSGELFF. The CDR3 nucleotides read TGTGCCAGCAGCCTACAGGGATCCGGGGAGCTGTTTTTT. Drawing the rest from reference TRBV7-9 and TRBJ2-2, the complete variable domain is DTGVSQNPRHKITKRGQNVTFRCDPISEHNRLYWYRQTLGQGPEFLTYFQNEAQLEKSRLLSDRFSAERPKGSFSTLEIQRTEQGDSAMYLCASSLQGSGELFFGEGSRLTVL.

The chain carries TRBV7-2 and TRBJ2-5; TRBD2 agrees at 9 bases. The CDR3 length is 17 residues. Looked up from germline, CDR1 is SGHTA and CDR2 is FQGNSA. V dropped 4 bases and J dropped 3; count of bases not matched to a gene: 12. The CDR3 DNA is TGTGCCAGCAGCTCATTCCCTCGCGGGGGGGCCGAAGAGACCCAGTACTTC. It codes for CASSSFPRGGAEETQYF.

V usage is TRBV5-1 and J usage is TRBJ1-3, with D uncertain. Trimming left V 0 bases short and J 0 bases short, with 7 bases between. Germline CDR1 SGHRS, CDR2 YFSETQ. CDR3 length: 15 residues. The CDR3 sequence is CASSLDTSSGNTIYF. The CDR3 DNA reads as TGCGCCAGCAGCTTGGACACTAGCTCTGGAAACACCATATATTTT.

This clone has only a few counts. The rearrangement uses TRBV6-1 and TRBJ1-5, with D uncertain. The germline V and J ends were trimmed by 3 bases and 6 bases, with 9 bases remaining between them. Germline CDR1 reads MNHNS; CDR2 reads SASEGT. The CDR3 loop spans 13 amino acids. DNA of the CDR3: TGTGCCAGCAGTGATGCGGAGAGTCAGCCCCAGCATTTT. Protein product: CASSDAESQPQHF.

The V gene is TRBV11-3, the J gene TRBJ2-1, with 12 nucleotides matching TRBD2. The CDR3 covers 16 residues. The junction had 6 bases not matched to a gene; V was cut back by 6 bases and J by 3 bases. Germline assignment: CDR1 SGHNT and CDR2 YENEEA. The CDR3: CASSLLAGGYYNEQFF. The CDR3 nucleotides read TGTGCCAGCAGTTTACTAGCGGGGGGTTACTACAATGAGCAGTTCTTC.

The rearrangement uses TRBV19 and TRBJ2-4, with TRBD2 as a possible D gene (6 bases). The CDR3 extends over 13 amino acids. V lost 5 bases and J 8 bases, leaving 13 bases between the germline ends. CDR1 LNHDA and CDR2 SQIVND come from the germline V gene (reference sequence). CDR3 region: CASSPRRGDIQYF. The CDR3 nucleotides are TGTGCCAGTAGTCCCCGGAGGGGCGACATTCAGTACTTC.

The DNA of the CDR3 is TGTGCCAGCAGTATCGGGTTTGTAGGCTATGGCTACACCTTC. Protein product: CASSIGFVGYGYTF. The chain employs TRBV27 and TRBJ1-2; the D is unclear. CDR3 size: 14 residues. Germline V gene lookup returns CDR1 MNHEY and CDR2 SMNVEV (reference sequence). Trimming took off 5 bases at V and 4 bases at J, with 14 bases between the two ends.

In DNA, the CDR3 is TGTGCCAGCACACCCAACACCCCCGGGGCTTTCTTT. This translates into CASTPNTPGAFF. The rearrangement joins TRBV6-1 to TRBJ1-1, with D uncertain. Per germline, CDR1 MNHNS and CDR2 SASEGT. The CDR3 has 12 residues. Trimming stripped 7 bases from V and 11 bases from J, with 17 bases between.

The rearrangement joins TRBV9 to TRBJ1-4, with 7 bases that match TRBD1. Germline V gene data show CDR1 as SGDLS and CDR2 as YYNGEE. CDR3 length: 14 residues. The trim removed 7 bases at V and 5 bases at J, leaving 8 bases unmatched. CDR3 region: CASSTQDRNEKLFF. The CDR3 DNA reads TGTGCCAGCTCGACTCAGGACAGGAATGAAAAACTGTTTTTT.

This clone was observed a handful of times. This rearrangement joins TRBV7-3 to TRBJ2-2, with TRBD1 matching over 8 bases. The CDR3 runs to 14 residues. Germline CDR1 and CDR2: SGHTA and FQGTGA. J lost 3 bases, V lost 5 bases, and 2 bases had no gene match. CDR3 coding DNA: TGTGCCAGCAGCCCGGACAGGGACACCGGGGAGCTGTTTTTT. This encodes CASSPDRDTGELFF.

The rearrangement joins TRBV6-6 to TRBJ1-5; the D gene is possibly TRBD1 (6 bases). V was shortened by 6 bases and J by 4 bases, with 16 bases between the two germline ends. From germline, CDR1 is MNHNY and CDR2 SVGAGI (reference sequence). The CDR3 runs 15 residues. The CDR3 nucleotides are TGTGCCAGCAGGGTAAGGGGGGGGCCTAATCAGCCCCAGCATTTT. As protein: CASRVRGGPNQPQHF.

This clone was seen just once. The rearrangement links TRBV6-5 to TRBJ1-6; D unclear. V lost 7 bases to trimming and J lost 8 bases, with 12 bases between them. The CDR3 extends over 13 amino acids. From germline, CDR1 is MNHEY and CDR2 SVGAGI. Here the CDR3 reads CASTAGYYSPLHF. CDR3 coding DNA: TGTGCCAGCACCGCGGGGTACTATTCACCCCTCCACTTT.

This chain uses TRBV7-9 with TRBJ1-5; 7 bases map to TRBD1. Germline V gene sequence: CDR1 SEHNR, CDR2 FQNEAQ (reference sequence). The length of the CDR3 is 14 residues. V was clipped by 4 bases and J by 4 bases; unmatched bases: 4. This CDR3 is CASSSDRENQPQHF. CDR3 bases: TGTGCCAGCAGCTCCGACAGGGAAAATCAGCCCCAGCATTTT.

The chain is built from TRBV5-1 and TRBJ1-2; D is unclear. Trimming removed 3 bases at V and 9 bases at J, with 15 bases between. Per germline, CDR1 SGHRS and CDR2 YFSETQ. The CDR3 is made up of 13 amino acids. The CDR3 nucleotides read TGCGCCAGCAGCTCTCTAAGCGGGGAAAGCTACACCTTC. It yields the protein CASSSLSGESYTF.

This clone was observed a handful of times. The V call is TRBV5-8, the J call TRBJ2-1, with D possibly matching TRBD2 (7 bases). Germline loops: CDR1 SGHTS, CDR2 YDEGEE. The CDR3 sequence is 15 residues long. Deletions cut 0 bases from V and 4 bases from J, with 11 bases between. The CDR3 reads CASSLAGGLYNEQFF. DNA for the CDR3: TGTGCCAGCAGCTTGGCGGGGGGCTTATACAATGAGCAGTTCTTC.

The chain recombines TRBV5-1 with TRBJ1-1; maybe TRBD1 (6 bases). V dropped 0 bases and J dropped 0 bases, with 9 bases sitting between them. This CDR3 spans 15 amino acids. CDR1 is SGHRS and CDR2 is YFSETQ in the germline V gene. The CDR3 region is CASSLGTDMNTEAFF. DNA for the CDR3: TGCGCCAGCAGCTTGGGGACAGATATGAACACTGAAGCTTTCTTT.

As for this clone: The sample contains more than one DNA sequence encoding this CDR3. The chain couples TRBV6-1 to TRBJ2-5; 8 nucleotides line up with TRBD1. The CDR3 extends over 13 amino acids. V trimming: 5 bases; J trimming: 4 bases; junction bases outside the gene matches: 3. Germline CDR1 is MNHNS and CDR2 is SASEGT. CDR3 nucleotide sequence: TGTGCCAGCAGTTGGACAGGGTTAGAGACCCAGTACTTC. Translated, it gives CASSWTGLETQYF.

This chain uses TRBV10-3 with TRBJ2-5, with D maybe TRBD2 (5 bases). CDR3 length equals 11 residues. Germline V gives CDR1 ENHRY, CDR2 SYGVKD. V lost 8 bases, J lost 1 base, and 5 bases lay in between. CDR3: CAIGSQETQYF. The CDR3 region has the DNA TGTGCCATCGGGAGCCAAGAGACCCAGTACTTC.